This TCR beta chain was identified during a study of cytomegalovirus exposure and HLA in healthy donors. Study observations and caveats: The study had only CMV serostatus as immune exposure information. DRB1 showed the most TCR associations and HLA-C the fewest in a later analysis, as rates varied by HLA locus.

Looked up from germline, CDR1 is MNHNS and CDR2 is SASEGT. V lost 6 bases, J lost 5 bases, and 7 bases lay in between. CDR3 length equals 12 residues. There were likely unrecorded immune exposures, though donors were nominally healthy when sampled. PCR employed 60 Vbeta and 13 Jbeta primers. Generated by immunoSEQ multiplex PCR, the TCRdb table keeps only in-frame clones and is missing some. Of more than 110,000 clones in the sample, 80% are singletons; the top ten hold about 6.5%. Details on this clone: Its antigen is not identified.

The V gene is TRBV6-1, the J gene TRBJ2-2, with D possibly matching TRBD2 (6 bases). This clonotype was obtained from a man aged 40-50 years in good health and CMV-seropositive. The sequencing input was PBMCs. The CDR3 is CASREGTGELFF. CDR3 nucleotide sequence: TGTGCCAGCAGGGAGGGAACCGGGGAGCTGTTTTTT.